Listed below are T cell receptor beta chains from one sample, sequenced in a study of blood T cell repertoires in COVID-19. Produced via immunoSEQ multiplex PCR; TCRdb's table is partial and in-frame only. The table has 190,000 or so clones, about 87% seen once. Sequencing input: PBMCs or T cells enriched from blood (not recorded which). The receptor set was obtained from a man under 40 who had recovered from COVID-19. CDR3s include the opening cysteine and the closing phenylalanine or tryptophan. The D gene is left open where the match is weak. Clone size is not always given. Where it is, it says once, few, many or a class for expanded clones.

DNA	CDR3	J	length	D	V	size
TGTGCCAGCAGTTTTGGACAGGGGAGAATGAACACTGAAGCTTTCTTT	CASSFGQGRMNTEAFF	TRBJ1-1	16	TRBD1	TRBV27	once
TGCGCCAGCAGCCACCCGGGACAGCTTGGAAACACCATATATTTT	CASSHPGQLGNTIYF	TRBJ1-3	15	TRBD1	TRBV4-1	few
TGTGCCAGTAGTATGCGAGGGTCCTACGAGCAGTACTTC	CASSMRGSYEQYF	TRBJ2-7	13	.	TRBV19	.
TGTGCCACCAGTGACCCACAGGGGGACGGCAATCAGCCCCAGCATTTT	CATSDPQGDGNQPQHF	TRBJ1-5	16	TRBD1	TRBV24-1	few
TGTGCCAGCAGCGTACAGGGGGCGGGTAATTCACCCCTCCACTTT	CASSVQGAGNSPLHF	TRBJ1-6	15	TRBD1	TRBV7-2	.
TGTGCCAGCAGCTTATGGGGGCTCGAGCAGTACTTC	CASSLWGLEQYF	TRBJ2-7	12	.	TRBV7-9	few
TGTGCCAGCAGTTTAGGGTGGGTCCTAGCGGGAGGGGATGAGCAGTTCTTC	CASSLGWVLAGGDEQFF	TRBJ2-1	17	TRBD2	TRBV28	.
TGTGCCAGCAGCGTAGACCAGGCGGGGGGCAATGAGCAGTTCTTC	CASSVDQAGGNEQFF	TRBJ2-1	15	TRBD2	TRBV9	few
TGTGCCAGCAGCTTATCTCTCAATCAGCCCCAGCATTTT	CASSLSLNQPQHF	TRBJ1-5	13	.	TRBV7-6	.
TGTGCCAGCAGTTTGGACAGGGGGCCGGGTACTGAAGCTTTCTTT	CASSLDRGPGTEAFF	TRBJ1-1	15	TRBD1	TRBV5-6	.
TGCGCCAGCGCCGGGAGCTCTGGGGCCAACGTCCTGACTTTC	CASAGSSGANVLTF	TRBJ2-6	14	.	TRBV4-1	.
TGCGCCAGCAGCCAAGAGACCCCAGGGGGCTTAATTCTAGGTCAGCCCCAGCATTTT	CASSQETPGGLILGQPQHF	TRBJ1-5	19	TRBD1	TRBV4-1	.
TGTGCCAGCAGCGGGTCAGGGGGTTACGAGCAGTACTTC	CASSGSGGYEQYF	TRBJ2-7	13	TRBD1	TRBV25-1	once
TGTGCCAGCAGCCAAGGGACAGGCTCTGGAAACACCATATATTTT	CASSQGTGSGNTIYF	TRBJ1-3	15	TRBD1	TRBV3-1/TRBV3-2	.
TGTGCCAGCTCTCGGGACAGCCAGAACACTGAAGCTTTCTTT	CASSRDSQNTEAFF	TRBJ1-1	14	TRBD1	TRBV18	.
TGTGCCACCAGCAGAGATCTTACGGACTATGGCTACACCTTC	CATSRDLTDYGYTF	TRBJ1-2	14	.	TRBV15	.
TGTGCCAGCAGTTACGCTCGGGGTCCCTTAGGGAATCAGCCCCAGCATTTT	CASSYARGPLGNQPQHF	TRBJ1-5	17	.	TRBV6-2/TRBV6-3	.
TGTGCCAGCAGTTGGACTGTCTACGAGCAGTACTTC	CASSWTVYEQYF	TRBJ2-7	12	.	TRBV27	.
TGTGCCAGCTTGGGGGGGTATGTCGATACGCAGTATTTT	CASLGGYVDTQYF	TRBJ2-3	13	TRBD2	TRBV2	.
TGCGCCAGCAGTAGAGGACTAGCCCACGGAGTGGGTCGCAATGAGCAGTTCTTC	CASSRGLAHGVGRNEQFF	TRBJ2-1	18	TRBD2	TRBV4-1	.
TGTGCCAGCAGCTTGGAACAGGGGGGAACTGAAGCTTTCTTT	CASSLEQGGTEAFF	TRBJ1-1	14	TRBD1	TRBV5-5	.
TGTGCCAGCAGCGACGGGGTTCACAATGAGCAGTTCTTC	CASSDGVHNEQFF	TRBJ2-1	13	.	TRBV14	.
TGTGCCAGCAGCTTAGTTACTTACTCCTACGAGCAGTACTTC	CASSLVTYSYEQYF	TRBJ2-7	14	.	TRBV7-2	once
TGTGCCTGGACCCACCGGACAGGTCCCGGTGGCTACACCTTC	CAWTHRTGPGGYTF	TRBJ1-2	14	TRBD1	TRBV30	.
TGCAGCGCGTTCGACAGGGGCCCACAAGAGACCCAGTACTTC	CSAFDRGPQETQYF	TRBJ2-5	14	TRBD1	TRBV29-1	once
TGTGCCAGCATTGTTCCAGGGAAGGGAAACACCATATATTTT	CASIVPGKGNTIYF	TRBJ1-3	14	.	TRBV6-1	.
TGTGCCAGCAGCAGAGGAAGCTCCGGGGAGCTGTTTTTT	CASSRGSSGELFF	TRBJ2-2	13	.	TRBV13	.
TGCGCCAGCAGGCGGGCTAGCGGGGCTAGCACAGATACGCAGTATTTT	CASRRASGASTDTQYF	TRBJ2-3	16	TRBD2	TRBV5-1	.
TGTGCCAGCAGCTCAGGAGGACAGGGGGGGACTGAAGCTTTCTTT	CASSSGGQGGTEAFF	TRBJ1-1	15	TRBD1	TRBV13	.
TGCGCCAGCAGAAGGACAGGGAGTGGAGCCGACTATGGCTACACCTTC	CASRRTGSGADYGYTF	TRBJ1-2	16	TRBD1	TRBV5-1	.
TGTGCCAGCAGCCAAGTGCTCACAGGGGGCCCCTATGGCTACACCTTC	CASSQVLTGGPYGYTF	TRBJ1-2	16	TRBD1	TRBV3-1/TRBV3-2	.
TGTGCCAGCAGCGAAATAAAAACGGGCAGGGGGCCTGGCTACACCTTC	CASSEIKTGRGPGYTF	TRBJ1-2	16	TRBD1	TRBV11-2	.
TGTGCCAGCAGTCTCCGGGACAGGGGTTACTATGGCTACACCTTC	CASSLRDRGYYGYTF	TRBJ1-2	15	TRBD1	TRBV6-5	.
TGCGCCAGCAGCCAAGATGAAGGGGGCGACAGGACTAACTATGGCTACACCTTC	CASSQDEGGDRTNYGYTF	TRBJ1-2	18	TRBD1	TRBV4-1	.
TGTGCCAGCAGCCAGCGACAGGATCGCCCCTATGGCTACACCTTC	CASSQRQDRPYGYTF	TRBJ1-2	15	.	TRBV11-2	once
TGTGCCAGTAGTATAGGACAGGGGGTCAATCAGCCCCAGCATTTT	CASSIGQGVNQPQHF	TRBJ1-5	15	TRBD1	TRBV19	.
TGTGCCAGCAGCTTAACACAGGGTTCTAAGACCCAGTACTTC	CASSLTQGSKTQYF	TRBJ2-5	14	.	TRBV7-8	.
TGTGCCTGGAGTGTGGTTCGTTTCATCCCGCAGGGGTCCGGGGCCAACGTCCTGACTTTC	CAWSVVRFIPQGSGANVLTF	TRBJ2-6	20	.	TRBV30	.
TGCGCCAGCAGCTGGGACAGGGGGTCCTTGGGGAACATTCAGTACTTC	CASSWDRGSLGNIQYF	TRBJ2-4	16	TRBD1	TRBV5-1	.
TGCAGCGTCCGGGAAAACACGCGCACAGATACGCAGTATTTT	CSVRENTRTDTQYF	TRBJ2-3	14	.	TRBV29-1	.
TGTGCCAGCAGCTTCGGACTAGCGGGTCAAGAGACCCAGTACTTC	CASSFGLAGQETQYF	TRBJ2-5	15	TRBD2	TRBV5-5	.
TGTGCCAGCAGCTTGGGACTACAGGGGATAGAAGGTGGCTACACCTTC	CASSLGLQGIEGGYTF	TRBJ1-2	16	TRBD1	TRBV5-8	.
TGTGCCAGTAGTAACGACAGGGGGCCCTTTTACTCTGGGGCCAACGTCCTGACTTTC	CASSNDRGPFYSGANVLTF	TRBJ2-6	19	TRBD1	TRBV19	.
TGTGCCAGCAGGTTGTCGACAGGACCAAATTCACCCCTCCACTTT	CASRLSTGPNSPLHF	TRBJ1-6	15	.	TRBV7-8	.
TGTGCCAGCAGCCGGGGGGGGAGCAATCAGCCCCAGCATTTT	CASSRGGSNQPQHF	TRBJ1-5	14	.	TRBV6-5	.
TGTGCCAGCAGTTCGACAGGGCTGAGCAATCAGCCCCAGCATTTT	CASSSTGLSNQPQHF	TRBJ1-5	15	TRBD1	TRBV28	.